This TCR beta chain comes out of a study of cytomegalovirus exposure and HLA in healthy donors. Study in general: Earlier sequencing of 150 million to 200 million T cells yielded about 120 million unique TCR beta sequences.

Comments on this clone: Its antigen is not identified. A junction boundary mismatches the germline segment, possibly from a read error.

Overall study findings and caveats: One variant, a missense change in DCLRE1C, was linked in a later analysis to TCR beta V- and J-gene trimming.

From germline, CDR1 is LGHNA and CDR2 YSLEER. The CDR3 length is 18 residues. Vbeta (60) and Jbeta (13) primers were used in the PCR. Sequencing used immunoSEQ multiplex PCR; TCRdb keeps in-frame clones, though not all of them. This sample contains more than 45,000 clones. Specimen: PBMCs. V gene TRBV4-3 combines with J gene TRBJ2-1; TRBD2 aligns across 12 bases. This TCR derives from a woman between 35 and 50 years old in good health and CMV-seronegative. Written as DNA, the CDR3 is TGCGCCAGCAGCCAGAGTGGACTAGCGGGAAGCTCCGACAATGAGCAGTTCTTC. Translation: CASSQSGLAGSSDNEQFF.